The following is a T cell receptor (beta chain) sequence with its context. What it recognizes is unknown. CDR1 and CDR2 from the germline V gene are SNHLY and FYNNEI. Germline trimming cut 5 bases from V and 12 bases from J; bases unmatched to any gene: 15. The CDR3 has 14 amino acids. Time point denoted: recipient sample about 28 days before transplant, after cytoreduction. This sample was taken from a study of T cell clonotyping in hematopoietic cell transplantation. Overall study findings and caveats: No sorting was done, leaving CD4 and CD8 contributions mixed.

Repertoires were generated with immunoSEQ multiplex PCR, while TCRdb's copy carries only in-frame clones and drops some. The sample includes some 76,000 clones, 90% to 97% of them seen just once. The receptor was isolated from a woman between 50 and 59 years old with acute myeloid leukemia. Some clones in this sample may be carry-over from other donors' samples. The sequences come from peripheral blood mononuclear cells, collected before stem cell transplant. The V gene is TRBV2, the J gene TRBJ2-7; the match to TRBD1 covers 8 bases. The CDR3 nucleotides read TGTGCCAGCAGTCGGACAGGGAGCCCTCCCTCGGGGTACTTC. Translating gives CASSRTGSPPSGYF.